The 3 T cell receptor beta chains below come from one sample, sequenced in a study of T cell clonality in common variable immunodeficiency. Profiled with immunoSEQ multiplex PCR; TCRdb holds only in-frame clones, not every one. Singletons are absent from the sample, which has about 40,000 clones. The sequencing input was peripheral blood mononuclear cells. All receptors come from a person aged 18 to 70 in good health.

This clone came up a few times. The read ends 3 residues before the CDR3 terminus; that terminus is restored from the germline J gene. The chain joins TRBV4-2 to TRBJ2-7; D gene unclear. V dropped 0 bases and J dropped 4 bases, with 10 bases sitting between them. Germline assignment: CDR1 LGHNA and CDR2 YNFKEQ. The CDR3 contains 14 residues. The CDR3 DNA, read in part, is TGTGCCAGCAGCCAAGAGGCAGCGCTGTACGAG. This sequence encodes CASSQEAALYE. The full CDR3 protein reads CASSQEAALYEQYF.

Ten or more counts support this clone. The CDR3 end falls 3 residues outside the read, so it is completed with the germline J gene. The chain couples TRBV2 to TRBJ1-2; 10 bases are shared with TRBD1. Germline lookup yields CDR1 SNHLY and CDR2 FYNNEI. The CDR3 runs to 17 residues. J gave up 6 bases and V 1 base, and 11 bases lay outside the gene matches. Here the CDR3 reads CASSEGDRGLLKDGYTF. The covered CDR3 bases are TGTGCCAGCAGTGAAGGGGACAGGGGCCTTTTAAAGGATGGC.

Ten or more counts support this clone. The CDR3 extends 3 residues past the end of the read, so its final part is completed from the germline J gene. The rearrangement uses TRBV5-6 and TRBJ2-3; TRBD1 matches at 9 bases. V trimming: 1 base; J trimming: 4 bases; junction bases outside the gene matches: 4. The CDR3 length is 15 residues. Germline V gene lookup returns CDR1 SGHDT and CDR2 YYEEEE. The part of the CDR3 DNA that was read is TGTGCCAGCAGCTTGAGGACAGGGGTCCCAGATACG. This translates into CASSLRTGVPDT. The full CDR3 protein reads CASSLRTGVPDTQYF.